A single sample is the source of the 14 T cell receptor beta chains below, sequenced in a study of CD8+ T cells in alopecia areata (dated by TCRdb to the late 2010s). The meaning of the sample's time point label: baseline before oral tofacitinib. Preparation of the library involved the immunoSEQ multiplex PCR assay. For TCR sequencing, RNA was extracted from every sample and reverse transcribed into cDNA to serve as template. TCRdb took this table from immuneACCESS and kept in-frame rearrangements with V and J called. Such tables lack part of the clones; where checked against another copy, unresolved V genes explain under half of the gap, and the rest is unexplained. The sample records about 130,000 clones, 58% of which are singletons. The ten largest clones take up 4.5% to 5.5% of the sample. The specimen comprised CD4+ T cells sorted from blood, sampled at week 0. These receptors all come from a human donor with alopecia areata.

This clone was detected only a few times. The V gene is TRBV30, the J gene TRBJ2-7; D is perhaps TRBD2 (6 bases). The CDR3 is 14 residues long. Between the trimmed V and J ends, which lost 5 bases and 7 bases, there was a span of 21 bases. CDR1 and CDR2 (germline): GTSNPN, SVGIG (reference sequence). CDR3 in DNA: TGTGCCTGGTCTCACACGGGAGCGGTGGAAGAGCAGTACTTC. This codes for CAWSHTGAVEEQYF.

The J gene is TRBJ2-7, the V gene TRBV9, with D perhaps TRBD2 (6 bases). Per germline, CDR1 SGDLS and CDR2 YYNGEE. V was pared by 0 bases and J by 4 bases, with 26 bases between. The CDR3 covers 19 residues. The CDR3 nucleotides read TGTGCCAGCAGCGTAGGCAACCACGGTTGGTTGGAGGGCCGATACGAGCAGTACTTC. Translated: CASSVGNHGWLEGRYEQYF. Based on the CDR3 plus reference TRBV9 and TRBJ2-7, the full variable domain is DSGVTQTPKHLITATGQRVTLRCSPRSGDLSVYWYQQSLDQGLQFLIQYYNGEERAKGNILERFSAQQFPDLHSELNLSSLELGDSALYFCASSVGNHGWLEGRYEQYFGPGTRLTVT.

A few counts support this clone. The CDR3 here is CAISEVVDEQFF. The CDR3 DNA reads as TGTGCCATCAGTGAGGTAGTCGATGAGCAGTTCTTC. The V call is TRBV10-3, the J call TRBJ2-1; the D is unclear. V dropped 2 bases and J dropped 8 bases, with 7 bases sitting between them. Per germline, CDR1 ENHRY and CDR2 SYGVKD. The CDR3 length is 12 residues.

This clone was counted between two and nine times. V and J are TRBV28 and TRBJ2-5; no clear D. Germline V gene sequence: CDR1 MDHEN, CDR2 SYDVKM. This CDR3 region has 13 residues. V lost 6 bases and J lost 5, with 13 bases in between. The CDR3 region has the DNA TGTGCCAGCAGGCCCCCTTCCACCGAGACCCAGTACTTC. Translated, it gives CASRPPSTETQYF.

The chain has TRBV11-2 and TRBJ2-3, with D perhaps TRBD2 (5 bases). Trimming stripped 5 bases from V and 7 bases from J, with 19 bases between. The CDR3 extends over 15 amino acids. Per the germline V gene, CDR1 is SGHAT and CDR2 is FQNNGV. Written as DNA, the CDR3 is TGTGCCAGCAGCCGTCCGGGGATGACGGGAAATACGCAGTATTTT. Amino acid sequence: CASSRPGMTGNTQYF.

The V gene is TRBV19, the J gene TRBJ1-4, with no clear D. Per the germline V gene, CDR1 is LNHDA and CDR2 is SQIVND (reference sequence). The V end lost 6 bases, the J end lost 0 bases, and 8 bases lay between the germline ends. The CDR3 loop spans 14 amino acids. The CDR3 DNA follows: TGTGCCAGTAGCAACCTCGCAACTAATGAAAAACTGTTTTTT. Amino acid sequence: CASSNLATNEKLFF. Full variable domain (rest looked up from reference TRBV19 and TRBJ1-4): DGGITQSPKYLFRKEGQNVTLSCEQNLNHDAMYWYRQDPGQGLRLIYYSQIVNDFQKGDIAEGYSVSREKKESFPLTVTSAQKNPTAFYLCASSNLATNEKLFFGSGTQLSVL.

J is TRBJ1-2 and V is TRBV4-3, with D unresolved. Between the trimmed V and J ends, which lost 0 bases and 6 bases, there was a span of 14 bases. The CDR3 length is 15 residues. CDR1 and CDR2 (germline): LGHNA, YSLEER. The CDR3 loop reads CASSQERTDLHGYTF. The DNA for the CDR3 is TGCGCCAGCAGCCAAGAACGAACAGACCTTCATGGCTACACCTTC.

The rearrangement uses TRBV5-1 and TRBJ2-6, with D uncertain. The CDR3 extends over 15 amino acids. Germline CDR1 is SGHRS and CDR2 is YFSETQ. V gave up 0 bases and J gave up 4 bases, with 8 bases separating them. CDR3 sequence reads: CASSLGSSGANVLTF. The CDR3 nucleotides are TGCGCCAGCAGCTTGGGGAGTTCCGGGGCCAACGTCCTGACTTTC.

The chain is built from TRBV7-6 and TRBJ1-1, with D possibly matching TRBD1 (6 bases). Trimming removed 5 bases from V and 3 bases from J, with 10 bases in between. CDR1 and CDR2 from the germline V gene are SGHVS and FNYEAQ. CDR3 length: 13 amino acids. The CDR3 DNA is TGTGCCAGCAGCCCTCGACAGGACACTGAAGCTTTCTTT. This sequence encodes CASSPRQDTEAFF. Together with reference TRBV7-6 and TRBJ1-1, the CDR3 gives the full variable domain: GAGVSQSPRYKVTKRGQDVALRCDPISGHVSLYWYRQALGQGPEFLTYFNYEAQQDKSGLPNDRFSAERPEGSISTLTIQRTEQRDSAMYRCASSPRQDTEAFFGQGTRLTVV.

This chain connects TRBV4-2 to TRBJ2-5; the match to TRBD2 covers 7 bases. CDR3 length: 16 amino acids. Germline CDR1 reads LGHNA; CDR2 reads YNFKEQ. The V and J ends lost 0 bases and 1 base, in that order; junction bases with no gene match: 5. This CDR3 is CASSQDPGGGQETQYF. The CDR3 DNA follows: TGTGCCAGCAGCCAAGATCCGGGGGGAGGCCAAGAGACCCAGTACTTC.

This clone was seen a handful of times. The V gene is TRBV7-2, the J gene TRBJ2-7, with 11 bases aligning to TRBD2. CDR1 is SGHTA and CDR2 is FQGNSA in the germline V gene. Unmatched junction bases numbered 7, after V lost 5 bases and J lost 4 bases. The CDR3 loop spans 15 amino acids. The CDR3 region is CASSLGTSGSYEQYF. Here the CDR3 DNA reads TGTGCCAGCAGCCTTGGGACTAGCGGATCTTACGAGCAGTACTTC. Full variable domain (outside the CDR3, taken from reference TRBV7-2 and TRBJ2-7): GAGVSQSPSNKVTEKGKDVELRCDPISGHTALYWYRQSLGQGLEFLIYFQGNSAPDKSGLPSDRFSAERTGGSVSTLTIQRTQQEDSAVYLCASSLGTSGSYEQYFGPGTRLTVT.

Here the CDR3 reads CASSPQPGRLYNEQFF. The CDR3 DNA is TGTGCCAGCAGCCCCCAGCCGGGCCGACTCTACAATGAGCAGTTCTTC. The J gene is TRBJ2-1, the V gene TRBV7-9; D call uncertain. V was shortened by 5 bases and J by 3 bases, with 17 bases between the two germline ends. Germline-derived CDR1 and CDR2 are SEHNR and FQNEAQ (reference sequence). The CDR3 runs to 16 residues. Drawing the rest from reference TRBV7-9 and TRBJ2-1, the complete variable domain is DTGVSQNPRHKITKRGQNVTFRCDPISEHNRLYWYRQTLGQGPEFLTYFQNEAQLEKSRLLSDRFSAERPKGSFSTLEIQRTEQGDSAMYLCASSPQPGRLYNEQFFGPGTRLTVL.

This chain connects TRBV5-1 to TRBJ2-7, with D perhaps TRBD2 (5 bases). Germline V gives CDR1 SGHRS, CDR2 YFSETQ. This CDR3 spans 15 amino acids. V shed 5 bases and J shed 1 base, with 16 bases lying between them. The CDR3 DNA is TGCGCCAGCAGTCAGAAAGGAGGAGTGTCCTACGAGCAGTACTTC. Amino acid sequence: CASSQKGGVSYEQYF.

The gene calls are TRBV4-3 and TRBJ1-2; possible D gene TRBD1, 5 bases. The V gene's germline CDR1 is LGHNA and CDR2 YSLEER. The CDR3 is made up of 14 amino acids. V shed 0 bases and J shed 3 bases, with 8 bases lying between them. CDR3 sequence (DNA): TGCGCCAGCAGCCAAGAGCAGGGTGACTATGGCTACACCTTC. Protein: CASSQEQGDYGYTF.